This T cell receptor (beta chain) came from a study of control samples from healthy donors and cancer patients. Repertoires were generated with immunoSEQ multiplex PCR, while TCRdb's copy carries only in-frame clones and drops some. The data hold 350,000 to 450,000 clones, with 80% to 95% observed a single time. V shed 9 bases, J shed 2 bases, and the junction held 1 base outside the gene matches. The CDR3 loop spans 11 amino acids. Per the germline V gene, CDR1 is SGHRS and CDR2 is YFSETQ. The clonotype was recovered from a man aged 35 to 55 with head and neck cancer. The rearrangement uses TRBV5-1 and TRBJ2-5; 7 bases map to TRBD1. Source material: PBMCs. The CDR3 DNA sequence: TGCGCCAAGGGACAGCAAGAGACCCAGTACTTC. Amino acids: CAKGQQETQYF.